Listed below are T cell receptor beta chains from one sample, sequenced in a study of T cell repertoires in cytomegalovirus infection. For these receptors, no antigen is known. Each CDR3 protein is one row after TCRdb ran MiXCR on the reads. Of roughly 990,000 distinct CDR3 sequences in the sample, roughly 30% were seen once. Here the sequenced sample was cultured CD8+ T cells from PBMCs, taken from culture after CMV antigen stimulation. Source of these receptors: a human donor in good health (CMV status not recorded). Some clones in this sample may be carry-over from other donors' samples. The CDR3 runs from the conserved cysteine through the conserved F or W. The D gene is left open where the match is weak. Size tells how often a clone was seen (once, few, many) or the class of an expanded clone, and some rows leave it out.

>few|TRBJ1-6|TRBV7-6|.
CASSSAGAPNSPLHF
TGTGCCAGCAGCTCCGCCGGGGCACCTAATTCACCCCTCCACTTT
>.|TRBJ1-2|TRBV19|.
CASSGGGRPHGYTF
TGTGCCAGTAGCGGAGGGGGACGCCCCCATGGCTACACCTTC
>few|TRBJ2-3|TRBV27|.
CASMATDTQYF
TGTGCCAGCATGGCTACAGATACGCAGTATTTT
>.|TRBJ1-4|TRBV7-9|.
CASSLPPYEKLFF
TGTGCCAGCAGCTTACCTCCTTATGAAAAACTGTTTTTT
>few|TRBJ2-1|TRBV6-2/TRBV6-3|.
CASSPQGSEQFF
TGTGCCAGCAGCCCACAGGGAAGTGAGCAGTTCTTC
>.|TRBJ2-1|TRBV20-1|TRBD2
CSASDGGEPYNEQFF
TGCAGTGCTAGTGACGGGGGGGAACCCTACAATGAGCAGTTCTTC
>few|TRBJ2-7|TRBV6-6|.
CASSYSGRFLTLDEQYF
TGTGCCAGCAGTTACTCGGGTCGCTTTTTGACGCTGGACGAGCAGTACTTC
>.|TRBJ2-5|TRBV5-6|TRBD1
CASSFSQGARETQYF
TGTGCCAGCAGCTTTTCCCAGGGGGCGCGGGAGACCCAGTACTTC
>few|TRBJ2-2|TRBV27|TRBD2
CASSPTSGGVNTGELFF
TGTGCCAGCAGTCCGACTAGCGGGGGGGTAAACACCGGGGAGCTGTTTTTT
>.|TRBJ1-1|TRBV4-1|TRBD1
CASSQGPQGSTEAFF
TGCGCCAGCAGCCAAGGCCCACAGGGGAGCACTGAAGCTTTCTTT
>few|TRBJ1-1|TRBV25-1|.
CASRPGPGAEAFF
TGTGCCAGCAGACCGGGACCGGGGGCTGAAGCTTTCTTT
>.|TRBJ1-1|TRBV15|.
CATSRDGGYDVYTEAFF
TGTGCCACCAGCAGAGATGGGGGTTACGACGTGTACACTGAAGCTTTCTTT
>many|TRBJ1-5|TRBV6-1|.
CASSEAPSTLQPQHF
TGTGCCAGCAGTGAAGCGCCCAGTACGCTTCAGCCCCAGCATTTT
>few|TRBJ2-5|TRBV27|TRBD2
CASTLTAGGIVVETQYF
TGTGCCAGCACCCTAACGGCGGGGGGGATTGTGGTAGAGACCCAGTACTTC
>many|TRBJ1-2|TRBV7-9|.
CASSNQAANYGYTF
TGTGCCAGCAGCAACCAGGCGGCTAACTATGGCTACACCTTC
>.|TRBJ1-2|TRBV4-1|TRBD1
CASSHLGQGDYGYTF
TGCGCCAGCAGCCATCTGGGACAGGGGGACTATGGCTACACCTTC
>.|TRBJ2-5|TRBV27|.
CASSYLASETQYF
TGTGCCAGCAGTTATCTTGCGAGCGAGACCCAGTACTTC
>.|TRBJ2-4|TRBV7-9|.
CASSSPGPKAKNIQYF
TGTGCCAGCAGCTCCCCGGGACCGAAAGCCAAAAACATTCAGTACTTC
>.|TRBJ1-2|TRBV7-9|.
CASSPPGNGGYTF
TGTGCCAGCAGCCCGCCGGGTAACGGCGGCTACACCTTC
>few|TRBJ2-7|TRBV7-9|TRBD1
CASSAGQGKAYEQYF
TGTGCCAGCAGCGCGGGACAGGGAAAAGCCTACGAGCAGTACTTC
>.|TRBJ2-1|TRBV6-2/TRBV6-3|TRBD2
CANSYPPLAVNVPSYNEQFF
TGTGCCAACAGTTACCCCCCACTAGCGGTGAATGTGCCCTCCTACAATGAGCAGTTCTTC
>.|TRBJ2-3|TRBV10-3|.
CAIRGHTDTQYF
TGTGCCATCAGGGGGCACACAGATACGCAGTATTTT
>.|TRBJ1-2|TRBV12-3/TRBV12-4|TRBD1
CASSLSLGQGAPYGYTF
TGTGCCAGCAGTTTAAGTCTCGGACAGGGGGCCCCCTATGGCTACACCTTC
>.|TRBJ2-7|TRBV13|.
CASSFIQGEQYF
TGTGCCAGCAGCTTTATTCAGGGGGAGCAGTACTTC
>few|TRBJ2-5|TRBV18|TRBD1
CASSHEAGGIQETQYF
TGTGCCAGCTCACACGAGGCAGGGGGCATTCAAGAGACCCAGTACTTC
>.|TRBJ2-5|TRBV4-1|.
CASSQERRRETQYF
TGCGCCAGCAGCCAAGAGCGCCGGAGGGAGACCCAGTACTTC
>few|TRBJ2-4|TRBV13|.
CASSLGRQVLAKNIQYF
TGTGCCAGCAGCTTAGGCCGGCAGGTACTAGCCAAAAACATTCAGTACTTC
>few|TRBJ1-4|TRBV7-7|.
CASSLSISPGEKLFF
TGTGCTAGCAGCTTGTCGATCTCGCCCGGTGAAAAACTGTTTTTT
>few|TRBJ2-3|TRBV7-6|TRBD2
CASSGLAGALSTDTQYF
TGTGCCAGCAGCGGGCTAGCGGGGGCCTTAAGCACAGATACGCAGTATTTT
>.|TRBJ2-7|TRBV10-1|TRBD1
CASSEQQGNPYEQYF
TGCGCCAGCAGTGAGCAACAGGGGAATCCATACGAGCAGTACTTC
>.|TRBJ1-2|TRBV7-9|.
CASSSGHGGGYTF
TGTGCCAGCAGCTCGGGCCATGGCGGTGGCTACACCTTC
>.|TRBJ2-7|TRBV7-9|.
CASTPPEGKRSYEQYF
TGTGCCAGCACCCCCCCGGAGGGCAAGAGGTCCTACGAGCAGTACTTC